This TCR beta chain was captured in a study of blood T cell repertoires in COVID-19. Across the study: Sources were T cells, B-cell-depleted T cells, or PBMCs; the material itself was cDNA or gDNA.

Per the original data handling: It was from reference gene primer amplification that nucleated cell counts were estimated. The repertoire was sequenced with immunoSEQ multiplex PCR; TCRdb's copy has only in-frame clones and lacks some. V and J calls and clone size are given by that table; D and trimming were obtained from the DNA. The table has 30,000 to 40,000 clones, 70% to 90% seen once. The CDR3 is made up of 16 amino acids. CDR1 SGHRS and CDR2 YFSETQ come from the germline V gene. Germline trimming cut 0 bases from V and 5 bases from J; bases unmatched to any gene: 9. The sample comprised peripheral blood. The chain carries TRBV5-1 and TRBJ2-5; 8 bases map to TRBD1. The sequence was collected from a human donor in a cohort sampled during active COVID-19. The CDR3: CASSLVGRGRSETQYF. The CDR3 DNA is TGCGCCAGCAGCTTGGTGGGCAGGGGGCGCTCGGAGACCCAGTACTTC.